This T cell receptor (beta chain) was identified during a study of cytomegalovirus exposure and HLA in healthy donors. General study results and limits: For TCR beta chains, V- and J-gene trimming was later linked to a missense DCLRE1C variant. TCR beta sequences reportedly predicted most subjects' HLA-A and HLA-B alleles accurately. No immune exposure information besides CMV serostatus was available.

The PCR used 60 Vbeta and 13 Jbeta primers. Assay used: immunoSEQ multiplex PCR; TCRdb lists only in-frame clones, some missing. The sample lists 150,000 or so clones, 60% to 75% seen once, with 2.8% in the top ten. Turning to this clone: What it binds is not known.

This clonotype originated in a man aged 18-30 years in good health and CMV-seronegative. The sequenced material came from PBMCs.

The CDR3 DNA follows: TGTGCCATACAGGACAGGGAAAGCAGTCAGCCCCAGCATTTT. It codes for CAIQDRESSQPQHF. The rearrangement joins TRBV21-1 to TRBJ1-5; TRBD1 is the table's D call and was not checked against the DNA. TRBV21-1 is a recognized pseudogene. The CDR3 has 14 amino acids.